The sequence of this TCR beta chain was determined in a study of shared clonotypes between healthy human individuals. As for the study in general: Samples came from a couple of female and three male donors aged 18 to 49.

Details on this clone: Its antigen is as yet unknown. The same CDR3 can be traced to other DNA sequences in this sample.

Profiled with immunoSEQ multiplex PCR; TCRdb holds only in-frame clones, not every one. The sample has roughly 120,000 clones, under 70% seen once. Points from the study as a whole: Even with large depth, rarefaction showed that sorted-subset sequencing was incomplete. The diversity represented, both genetic and in exposure history, was limited by few donors.

Trimming took 0 bases from V and 4 from J; bases not matched to a gene: 3. Germline V gene data show CDR1 as SGDLS and CDR2 as YYNGEE. CDR3 length: 14 residues. This sequence was found in a woman aged 30 to 39 in good health. Sequenced input: memory CD8+ T cells sorted from blood. Described subset: CD45RO+ cells pooled with CCR7-negative TemRA cells. The V gene is TRBV9, the J gene TRBJ2-5, with TRBD2 matching 7 bases. This CDR3 is CASSVGGSGETQYF. CDR3 sequence (DNA): TGTGCCAGCAGCGTAGGCGGGAGCGGAGAGACCCAGTACTTC.